The entry below describes one TCR beta chain. The data were obtained in a study of blood T cell repertoires in COVID-19. For the study at large: In each case, the material was cDNA or gDNA derived from T cells, B-cell-depleted T cells, or PBMCs.

Clones were read by immunoSEQ multiplex PCR, and TCRdb kept only the in-frame ones, dropping some. The data contain over 300,000 clones, roughly 85% of them singletons. V dropped 1 base and J dropped 0 bases, with 13 bases sitting between them. Germline V gives CDR1 SGHVS, CDR2 FNYEAQ. The CDR3 totals 18 residues. The sample comprised peripheral blood. The clonotype comes from a human donor in a cohort sampled during active COVID-19. The rearrangement links TRBV7-6 to TRBJ2-6, with D maybe TRBD2 (6 bases). CDR3 residues: CASSLVAGQSSGANVLTF. CDR3 DNA sequence: TGTGCCAGCAGCTTAGTTGCGGGGCAAAGCTCTGGGGCCAACGTCCTGACTTTC.